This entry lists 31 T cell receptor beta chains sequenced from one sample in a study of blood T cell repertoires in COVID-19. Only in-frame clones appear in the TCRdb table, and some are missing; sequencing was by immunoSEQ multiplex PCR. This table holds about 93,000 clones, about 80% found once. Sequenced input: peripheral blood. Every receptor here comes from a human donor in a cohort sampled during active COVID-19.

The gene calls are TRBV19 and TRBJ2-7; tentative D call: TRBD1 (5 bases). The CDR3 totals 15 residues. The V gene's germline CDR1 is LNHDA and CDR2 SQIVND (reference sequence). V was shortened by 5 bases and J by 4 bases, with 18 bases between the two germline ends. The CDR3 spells CASSGKGKGTYEQYF. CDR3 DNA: TGTGCCAGTAGTGGCAAGGGGAAAGGAACTTACGAGCAGTACTTC. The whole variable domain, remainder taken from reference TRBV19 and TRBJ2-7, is DGGITQSPKYLFRKEGQNVTLSCEQNLNHDAMYWYRQDPGQGLRLIYYSQIVNDFQKGDIAEGYSVSREKKESFPLTVTSAQKNPTAFYLCASSGKGKGTYEQYFGPGTRLTVT.

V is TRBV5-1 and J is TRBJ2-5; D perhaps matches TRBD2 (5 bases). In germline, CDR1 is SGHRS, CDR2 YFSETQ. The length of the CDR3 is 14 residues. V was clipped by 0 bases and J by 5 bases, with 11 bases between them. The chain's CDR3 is CASSLEGGGETQYF. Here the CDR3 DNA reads TGCGCCAGCAGCTTGGAAGGAGGCGGGGAGACCCAGTACTTC. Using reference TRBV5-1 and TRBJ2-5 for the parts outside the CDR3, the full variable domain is KAGVTQTPRYLIKTRGQQVTLSCSPISGHRSVSWYQQTPGQGLQFLFEYFSETQRNKGNFPGRFSGRQFSNSRSEMNVSTLELGDSALYLCASSLEGGGETQYFGPGTRLLVL.

The CDR3 loop is CASSLSEGYEQYF. The CDR3 bases are TGTGCCAGCAGTTTAAGCGAGGGCTACGAGCAGTACTTC. V and J are TRBV12-3 or TRBV12-4 and TRBJ2-7; perhaps TRBD2 as D (5 bases). The length of the CDR3 is 13 residues. Trimming stripped 2 bases from V and 3 bases from J, with 8 bases between.

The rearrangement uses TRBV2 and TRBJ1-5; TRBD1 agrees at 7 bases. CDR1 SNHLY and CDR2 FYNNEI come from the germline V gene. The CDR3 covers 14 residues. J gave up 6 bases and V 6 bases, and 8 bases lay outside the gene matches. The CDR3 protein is CASRRQGPPQPQHF. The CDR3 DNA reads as TGTGCCAGCAGACGACAGGGTCCCCCTCAGCCCCAGCATTTT.

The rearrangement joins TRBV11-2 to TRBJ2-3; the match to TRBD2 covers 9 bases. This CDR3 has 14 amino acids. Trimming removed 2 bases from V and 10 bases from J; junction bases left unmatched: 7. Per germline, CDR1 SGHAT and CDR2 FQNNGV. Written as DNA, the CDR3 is TGTGCCAGCAGCTTATTCGCTAGCGGGGTATCGCAGTATTTT. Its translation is CASSLFASGVSQYF.

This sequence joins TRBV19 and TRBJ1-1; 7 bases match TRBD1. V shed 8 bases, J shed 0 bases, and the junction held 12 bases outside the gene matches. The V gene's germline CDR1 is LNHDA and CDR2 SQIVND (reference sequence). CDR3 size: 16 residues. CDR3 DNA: TGTGCCAGTTCTGTGACAGGGTATGCCATGAACACTGAAGCTTTCTTT. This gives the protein CASSVTGYAMNTEAFF.

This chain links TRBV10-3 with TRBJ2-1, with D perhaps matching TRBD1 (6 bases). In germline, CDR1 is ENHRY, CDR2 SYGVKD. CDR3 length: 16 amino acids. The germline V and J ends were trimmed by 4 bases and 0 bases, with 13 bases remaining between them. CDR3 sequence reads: CAISGHRAGSYNEQFF. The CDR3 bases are TGTGCCATCAGTGGCCACAGGGCTGGCTCCTACAATGAGCAGTTCTTC.

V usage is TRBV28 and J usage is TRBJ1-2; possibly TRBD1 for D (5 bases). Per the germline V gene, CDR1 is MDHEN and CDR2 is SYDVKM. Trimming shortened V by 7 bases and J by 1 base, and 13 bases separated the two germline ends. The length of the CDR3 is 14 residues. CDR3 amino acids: CASIQETHNYGYTF. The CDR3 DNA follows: TGTGCCAGCATACAGGAGACTCATAACTATGGCTACACCTTC.

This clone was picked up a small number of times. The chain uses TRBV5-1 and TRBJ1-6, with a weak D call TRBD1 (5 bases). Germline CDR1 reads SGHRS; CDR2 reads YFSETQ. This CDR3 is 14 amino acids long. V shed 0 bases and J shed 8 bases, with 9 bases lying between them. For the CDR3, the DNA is TGCGCCAGCAGCTTGGGACAGAGTTATTCACCCCTCCACTTT. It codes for CASSLGQSYSPLHF.

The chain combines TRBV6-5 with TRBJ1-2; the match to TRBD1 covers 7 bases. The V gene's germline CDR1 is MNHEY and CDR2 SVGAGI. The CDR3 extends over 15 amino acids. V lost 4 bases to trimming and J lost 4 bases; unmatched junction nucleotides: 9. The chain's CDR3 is CASSFRTGYGYGYTF. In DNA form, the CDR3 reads TGTGCCAGCAGTTTCCGGACAGGCTATGGCTATGGCTACACCTTC.

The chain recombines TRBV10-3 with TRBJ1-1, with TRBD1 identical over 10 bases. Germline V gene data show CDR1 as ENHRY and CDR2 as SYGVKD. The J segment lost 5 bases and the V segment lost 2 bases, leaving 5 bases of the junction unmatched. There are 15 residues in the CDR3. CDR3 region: CAISEGDRGGTEAFF. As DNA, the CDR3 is TGTGCCATCAGTGAGGGGGACAGGGGAGGGACTGAAGCTTTCTTT.

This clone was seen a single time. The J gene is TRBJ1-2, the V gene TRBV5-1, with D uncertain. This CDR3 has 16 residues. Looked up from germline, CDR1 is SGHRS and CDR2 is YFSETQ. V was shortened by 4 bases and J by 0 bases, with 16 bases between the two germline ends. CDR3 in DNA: TGCGCCAGCAGCCCAAGCAGTCAGGCCACTAACTATGGCTACACCTTC. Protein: CASSPSSQATNYGYTF. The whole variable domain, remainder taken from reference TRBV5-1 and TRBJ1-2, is KAGVTQTPRYLIKTRGQQVTLSCSPISGHRSVSWYQQTPGQGLQFLFEYFSETQRNKGNFPGRFSGRQFSNSRSEMNVSTLELGDSALYLCASSPSSQATNYGYTFGSGTRLTVV.

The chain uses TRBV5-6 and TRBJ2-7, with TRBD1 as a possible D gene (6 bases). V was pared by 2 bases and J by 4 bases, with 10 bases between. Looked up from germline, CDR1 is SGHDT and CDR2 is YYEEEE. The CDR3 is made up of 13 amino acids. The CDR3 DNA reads TGTGCCAGCAGCTTAGGGGGAGAATACGAGCAGTACTTC. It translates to CASSLGGEYEQYF.

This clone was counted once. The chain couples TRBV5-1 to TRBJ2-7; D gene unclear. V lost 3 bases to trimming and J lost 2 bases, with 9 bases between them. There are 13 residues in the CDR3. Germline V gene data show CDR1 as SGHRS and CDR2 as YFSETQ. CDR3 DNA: TGCGCCAGCAGCTCAGGTGCCACCTACGAGCAGTACTTC. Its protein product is CASSSGATYEQYF.

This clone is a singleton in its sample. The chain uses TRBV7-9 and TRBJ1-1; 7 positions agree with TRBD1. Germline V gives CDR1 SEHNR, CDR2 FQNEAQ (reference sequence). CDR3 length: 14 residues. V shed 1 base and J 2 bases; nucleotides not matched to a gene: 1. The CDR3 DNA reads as TGTGCCAGCAGCTTAGGGGACAGAAACACTGAAGCTTTCTTT. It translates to CASSLGDRNTEAFF.

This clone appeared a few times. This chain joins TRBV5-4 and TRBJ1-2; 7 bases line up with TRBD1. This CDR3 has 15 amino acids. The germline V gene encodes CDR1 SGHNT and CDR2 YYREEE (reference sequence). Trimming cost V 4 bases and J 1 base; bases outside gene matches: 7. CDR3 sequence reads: CASSRGTARNYGYTF. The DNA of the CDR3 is TGTGCCAGCAGCCGCGGGACAGCCCGTAACTATGGCTACACCTTC.

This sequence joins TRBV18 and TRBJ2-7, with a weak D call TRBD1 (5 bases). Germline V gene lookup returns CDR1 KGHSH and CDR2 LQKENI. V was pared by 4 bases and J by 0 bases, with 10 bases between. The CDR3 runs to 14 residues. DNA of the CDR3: TGTGCCAGCTCACGGGGCGCCAGCTCCTACGAGCAGTACTTC. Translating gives CASSRGASSYEQYF.

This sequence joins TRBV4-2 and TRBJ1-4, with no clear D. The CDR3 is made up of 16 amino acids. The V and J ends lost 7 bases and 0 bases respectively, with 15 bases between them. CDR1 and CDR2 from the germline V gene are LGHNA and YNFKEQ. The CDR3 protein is CASTRAKEATNEKLFF. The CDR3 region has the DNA TGTGCCAGCACCCGGGCCAAGGAGGCAACTAATGAAAAACTGTTTTTT.

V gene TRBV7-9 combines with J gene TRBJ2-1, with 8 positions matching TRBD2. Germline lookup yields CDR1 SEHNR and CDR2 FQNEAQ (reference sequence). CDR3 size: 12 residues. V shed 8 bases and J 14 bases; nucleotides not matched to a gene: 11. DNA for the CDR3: TGTGCCAGCGAGGGGGTTCAGCGGGAGAAGTTCTTC. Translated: CASEGVQREKFF. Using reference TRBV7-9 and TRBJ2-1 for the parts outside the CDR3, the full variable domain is DTGVSQNPRHKITKRGQNVTFRCDPISEHNRLYWYRQTLGQGPEFLTYFQNEAQLEKSRLLSDRFSAERPKGSFSTLEIQRTEQGDSAMYLCASEGVQREKFFGPGTRLTVL.

The CDR3 DNA reads TGCGCCAGCAGCTTGGCCGGGGGTATTGCTGGAAACACCATATATTTT. Translated: CASSLAGGIAGNTIYF. The chain has TRBV5-1 and TRBJ1-3, with D maybe TRBD1 (5 bases). Germline V lookup: CDR1 SGHRS, CDR2 YFSETQ. The V end lost 0 bases, the J end lost 2 bases, and 12 bases lay between the germline ends. The CDR3 covers 16 residues.

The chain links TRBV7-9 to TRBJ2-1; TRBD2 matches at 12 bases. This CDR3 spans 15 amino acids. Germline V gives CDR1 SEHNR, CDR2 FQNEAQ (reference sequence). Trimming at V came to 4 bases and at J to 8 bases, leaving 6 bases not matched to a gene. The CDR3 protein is CASSSSGRALDEQFF. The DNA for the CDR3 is TGTGCCAGCAGCTCTAGCGGGAGGGCCTTAGATGAGCAGTTCTTC.

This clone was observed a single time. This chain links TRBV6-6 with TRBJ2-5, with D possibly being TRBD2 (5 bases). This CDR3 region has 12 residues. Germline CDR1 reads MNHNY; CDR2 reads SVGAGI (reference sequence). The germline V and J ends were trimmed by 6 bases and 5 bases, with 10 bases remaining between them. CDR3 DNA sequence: TGTGCCAGCAGGGACTTTGGCGAGACCCAGTACTTC. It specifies CASRDFGETQYF.

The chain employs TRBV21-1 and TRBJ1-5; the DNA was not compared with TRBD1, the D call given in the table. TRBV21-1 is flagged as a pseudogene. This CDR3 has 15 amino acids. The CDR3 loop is CASSIRQGCRQPQHF. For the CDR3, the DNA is TGTGCCAGCAGCATTAGACAGGGGTGTAGACAGCCCCAGCATTTT.

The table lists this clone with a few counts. The CDR3, as DNA: TGTGCCAGCAGGGACAGGGGACTAAGACAAGAGACCCAGTACTTC. It codes for CASRDRGLRQETQYF. This rearrangement joins TRBV2 to TRBJ2-5; 9 bases align to TRBD1. With 6 bases clipped from V and 2 bases from J, the junction kept 7 bases outside the gene matches. CDR1 is SNHLY, CDR2 FYNNEI, per germline. This CDR3 is built from 15 residues. Looking up the rest from reference TRBV2 and TRBJ2-5 gives the full variable domain: EPEVTQTPSHQVTQMGQEVILRCVPISNHLYFYWYRQILGQKVEFLVSFYNNEISEKSEIFDDQFSVERPDGSNFTLKIRSTKLEDSAMYFCASRDRGLRQETQYFGPGTRLLVL.

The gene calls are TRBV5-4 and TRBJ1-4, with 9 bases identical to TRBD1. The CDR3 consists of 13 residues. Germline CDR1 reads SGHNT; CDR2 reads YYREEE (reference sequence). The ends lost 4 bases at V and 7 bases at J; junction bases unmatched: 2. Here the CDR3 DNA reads TGTGCCAGCAGCCTGGACAGGGGTGAAAAACTGTTTTTT. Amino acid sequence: CASSLDRGEKLFF.

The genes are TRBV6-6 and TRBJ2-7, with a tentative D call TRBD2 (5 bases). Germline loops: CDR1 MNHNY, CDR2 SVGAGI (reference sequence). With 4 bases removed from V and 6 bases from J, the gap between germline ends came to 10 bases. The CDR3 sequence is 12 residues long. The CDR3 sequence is CASSLLEAEQYF. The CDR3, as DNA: TGTGCCAGCAGTTTACTAGAAGCCGAGCAGTACTTC.

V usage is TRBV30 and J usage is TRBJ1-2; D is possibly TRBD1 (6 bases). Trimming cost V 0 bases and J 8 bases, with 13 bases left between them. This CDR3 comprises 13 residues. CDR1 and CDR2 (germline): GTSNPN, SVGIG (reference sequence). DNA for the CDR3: TGTGCCTGGAGTGTGGGGCAGGGGCAGGGCTACACCTTC. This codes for CAWSVGQGQGYTF.

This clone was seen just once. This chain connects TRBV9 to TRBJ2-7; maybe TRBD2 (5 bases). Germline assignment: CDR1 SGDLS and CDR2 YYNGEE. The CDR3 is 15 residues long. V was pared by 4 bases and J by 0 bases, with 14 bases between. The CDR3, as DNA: TGTGCCAGCAGCCGTCTGGCGGGCGACTCCTACGAGCAGTACTTC. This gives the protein CASSRLAGDSYEQYF.

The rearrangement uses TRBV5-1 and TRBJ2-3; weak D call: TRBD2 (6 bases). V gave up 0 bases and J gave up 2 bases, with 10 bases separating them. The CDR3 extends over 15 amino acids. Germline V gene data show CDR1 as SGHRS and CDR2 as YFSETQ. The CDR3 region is CASSLGAGPTDTQYF. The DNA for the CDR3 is TGCGCCAGCAGCTTGGGTGCGGGACCCACAGATACGCAGTATTTT.

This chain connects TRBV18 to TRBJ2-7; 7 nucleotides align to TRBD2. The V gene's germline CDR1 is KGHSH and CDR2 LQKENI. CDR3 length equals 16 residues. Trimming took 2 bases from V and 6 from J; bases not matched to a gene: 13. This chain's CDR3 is CASSPYTSAGGGEQYF. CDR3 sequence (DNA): TGTGCCAGCTCACCATATACTAGCGCCGGCGGGGGCGAGCAGTACTTC.

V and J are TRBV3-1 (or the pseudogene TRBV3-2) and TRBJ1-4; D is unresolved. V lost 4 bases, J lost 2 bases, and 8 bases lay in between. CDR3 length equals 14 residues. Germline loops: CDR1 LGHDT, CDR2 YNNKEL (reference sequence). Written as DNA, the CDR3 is TGTGCCAGCAGCCGGGAGTCGACTAATGAAAAACTGTTTTTT. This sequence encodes CASSRESTNEKLFF.